These 22 T cell receptor beta chains originate from one sample sequenced in a study of shared clonotypes between healthy human individuals. Some clones are missing from TCRdb's copy, which holds only in-frame ones; the method was immunoSEQ multiplex PCR. The sample records a few hundred thousand clones, around 95% being singletons. Naive CD8 populations comprised CD45RO-negative cells positively selected for CCR7, excluding terminally differentiated effector memory CD45RA+ cells. Sequenced sample: naive CD8+ T cells sorted from blood. The receptor set was obtained from a woman between 25 and 40 years old in good health.

This chain uses TRBV6-1 with TRBJ1-2; no firm D call. The V gene's germline CDR1 is MNHNS and CDR2 SASEGT. The CDR3 sequence is 15 residues long. V lost 2 bases and J 4 bases, leaving 14 bases between the germline ends. The CDR3 sequence is CASSERSGLTYGYTF. In DNA, the CDR3 is TGTGCCAGCAGTGAACGTTCTGGGTTGACCTATGGCTACACCTTC.

V gene TRBV7-9 combines with J gene TRBJ2-2; 10 bases are shared with TRBD1. Per the germline V gene, CDR1 is SEHNR and CDR2 is FQNEAQ (reference sequence). V was clipped by 7 bases and J by 6 bases; unmatched bases: 8. The CDR3 contains 15 residues. The CDR3: CASNLDRGPAGELFF. The DNA for the CDR3 is TGTGCCAGCAACCTAGACAGGGGGCCTGCCGGGGAGCTGTTTTTT.

This chain joins TRBV28 and TRBJ1-1; 7 positions agree with TRBD1. Germline V lookup: CDR1 MDHEN, CDR2 SYDVKM. This CDR3 is built from 15 residues. J lost 4 bases, V lost 3 bases, and 8 bases had no gene match. CDR3 residues: CASSFTGVMGTEAFF. DNA of the CDR3: TGTGCCAGCAGTTTTACAGGGGTCATGGGCACTGAAGCTTTCTTT.

The chain has TRBV30 and TRBJ2-7; TRBD2 might be the D (6 bases). With 0 bases removed from V and 6 bases from J, the gap between germline ends came to 18 bases. This CDR3 is built from 15 residues. Looked up from germline, CDR1 is GTSNPN and CDR2 is SVGIG (reference sequence). The CDR3 spells CAWSVRESKGGEQYF. The CDR3 DNA reads TGTGCCTGGAGTGTACGGGAGTCAAAGGGTGGCGAGCAGTACTTC.

V gene TRBV5-1 combines with J gene TRBJ2-7; TRBD2 is a possible D gene (6 bases). This CDR3 comprises 15 residues. The germline V gene has CDR1 SGHRS and CDR2 YFSETQ. Trimming stripped 5 bases from V and 2 bases from J, with 17 bases between. The CDR3 DNA reads as TGCGCCAGCAGACCTGCTAGCGCTACAACCTACGAGCAGTACTTC. Translating gives CASRPASATTYEQYF.

The chain uses TRBV10-1 and TRBJ2-3; D is tentatively TRBD1 or TRBD2 (5 bases each). The CDR3 runs to 16 residues. The germline gives CDR1 WNHNN, CDR2 SYGVQD (reference sequence). The V and J ends lost 3 bases and 5 bases respectively, with 18 bases between them. CDR3 protein: CASSDSMGPLRDTQYF. In nucleotides, the CDR3 is TGCGCCAGCAGTGATAGTATGGGACCCTTACGAGATACGCAGTATTTT.

The V call is TRBV19, the J call TRBJ1-1; a possible D gene is TRBD1 (6 bases). Germline V gene data show CDR1 as LNHDA and CDR2 as SQIVND (reference sequence). The CDR3 runs 14 residues. Trimming cost V 6 bases and J 3 bases, with 14 bases left between them. CDR3 sequence reads: CASREGVRDTEAFF. The CDR3 nucleotides are TGTGCCAGTAGGGAGGGGGTACGGGACACTGAAGCTTTCTTT.

V and J are TRBV18 and TRBJ2-5; no reliable D call. The end of the DNA is better explained by TRBJ2-7, so the J call may be wrong. The CDR3 contains 14 residues. Germline V gene data show CDR1 as KGHSH and CDR2 as LQKENI. CDR3 sequence: CASSPGTAGHEQYF. CDR3 nucleotide sequence: TGTGCCAGCTCACCAGGCACGGCAGGCCACGAGCAGTACTTC.

This chain connects TRBV15 to TRBJ2-7, with 8 bases matching TRBD2. There are 16 residues in the CDR3. CDR1 and CDR2 (germline): LNHNV, YYDKDF (reference sequence). V lost 4 bases to trimming and J lost 4 bases; unmatched junction nucleotides: 12. The CDR3 sequence is CATSTLLTGGPYEQYF. CDR3 nucleotides: TGTGCCACCAGCACCCTCCTTACGGGAGGGCCGTACGAGCAGTACTTC. The full variable domain, with the rest looked up from reference TRBV15 and TRBJ2-7, is DAMVIQNPRYQVTQFGKPVTLSCSQTLNHNVMYWYQQKSSQAPKLLFHYYDKDFNNEADTPDNFQSRRPNTSFCFLDIRSPGLGDTAMYLCATSTLLTGGPYEQYFGPGTRLTVT.

A remark on this clone: Other DNA sequences within the sample encode an identical CDR3. The chain links TRBV27 to TRBJ1-2, with D unresolved. CDR3 length: 13 residues. CDR1 is MNHEY and CDR2 is SMNVEV in the germline V gene (reference sequence). Deletions cut 3 bases from V and 2 bases from J, with 7 bases between. The CDR3 bases are TGTGCCAGCAGTTTCGGCAGCAACTATGGCTACACCTTC. The encoded protein is CASSFGSNYGYTF.

The chain employs TRBV19 and TRBJ1-4; TRBD1 is a possible D gene (5 bases). This CDR3 comprises 16 residues. CDR1 LNHDA and CDR2 SQIVND come from the germline V gene (reference sequence). V dropped 5 bases and J dropped 3 bases, with 16 bases sitting between them. CDR3 loop: CASSGYGTGANEKLFF. The DNA for the CDR3 is TGTGCCAGTAGTGGGTACGGGACGGGGGCTAATGAAAAACTGTTTTTT. The complete variable domain, with remaining parts taken from reference TRBV19 and TRBJ1-4, reads DGGITQSPKYLFRKEGQNVTLSCEQNLNHDAMYWYRQDPGQGLRLIYYSQIVNDFQKGDIAEGYSVSREKKESFPLTVTSAQKNPTAFYLCASSGYGTGANEKLFFGSGTQLSVL.

The chain joins TRBV29-1 to TRBJ2-2, with D possibly TRBD2 on 5 matching bases. In germline, CDR1 is SQVTM, CDR2 ANQGSEA. V was cut by 4 bases and J by 4 bases, with 7 bases left in between. The CDR3 is 12 amino acids. CDR3 nucleotides: TGCAGCGTTGTTGCGGGCACCGGGGAGCTGTTTTTT. It is translated as CSVVAGTGELFF.

The chain couples TRBV7-2 to TRBJ1-5; weak D call: TRBD1 (6 bases). The CDR3 is 17 amino acids. V shed 2 bases and J shed 4 bases, with 18 bases lying between them. Looked up from germline, CDR1 is SGHTA and CDR2 is FQGNSA. The CDR3 nucleotides read TGTGCCAGCAGCTTATCGGTGGGGGGGGCTGTGAATCAGCCCCAGCATTTT. It translates to CASSLSVGGAVNQPQHF.

The V call is TRBV11-2, the J call TRBJ2-1, with 8 bases that match TRBD2. The trim removed 1 base at V and 0 bases at J, leaving 8 bases unmatched. The CDR3 is 18 amino acids. Germline values: CDR1 SGHAT, CDR2 FQNNGV. The CDR3, as DNA: TGTGCCAGCAGCTTAGGTCTAGCGGGTCCAGGCTCCTACAATGAGCAGTTCTTC. It specifies CASSLGLAGPGSYNEQFF. The whole variable domain, remainder taken from reference TRBV11-2 and TRBJ2-1, is EAGVAQSPRYKIIEKRQSVAFWCNPISGHATLYWYQQILGQGPKLLIQFQNNGVVDDSQLPKDRFSAERLKGVDSTLKIQPAKLEDSAVYLCASSLGLAGPGSYNEQFFGPGTRLTVL.

The V call is TRBV14, the J call TRBJ2-1; 11 nucleotides match TRBD2. After removal of 5 bases from V and 2 bases from J, the junction contained 5 bases not matched to a gene. CDR1 is SGHDN and CDR2 is FVKESK in the germline V gene. The CDR3 is 16 amino acids. This chain's CDR3 is CASSSGLAAPYNEQFF. As DNA, the CDR3 is TGTGCCAGCAGCTCGGGACTAGCGGCTCCCTACAATGAGCAGTTCTTC.

V is TRBV20-1 and J is TRBJ2-7; D is undetermined. Germline V lookup: CDR1 DFQATT, CDR2 SNEGSKA (reference sequence). Trimming removed 6 bases from V and 2 bases from J, with 8 bases in between. CDR3 length: 11 residues. The CDR3 DNA reads as TGCAGTGCCCCAGGAACCTACGAGCAGTACTTC. As protein: CSAPGTYEQYF.

The chain carries TRBV6-4 and TRBJ2-6; D perhaps matches TRBD2 (6 bases). The CDR3 has 16 amino acids. The germline V and J ends were trimmed by 2 bases and 2 bases, with 10 bases remaining between them. The germline V gene has CDR1 MRHNA and CDR2 SNTAGT. The CDR3 protein is CASSDTAGTGANVLTF. The CDR3 bases are TGTGCCAGCAGTGACACGGCGGGGACTGGGGCCAACGTCCTGACTTTC.

V is TRBV4-1 and J is TRBJ2-7; 7 bases align to TRBD1. Germline V gene data show CDR1 as MGHRA and CDR2 as YSYEKL. The junction had 4 bases not matched to a gene; V was cut back by 0 bases and J by 5 bases. There are 14 residues in the CDR3. CDR3 in amino acids: CASSQDGQAHEQYF. CDR3 nucleotides: TGCGCCAGCAGCCAAGATGGACAGGCCCACGAGCAGTACTTC.

J is TRBJ2-7 and V is TRBV5-1; possible D gene TRBD1, 5 bases. Trimming removed 0 bases from V and 3 bases from J, with 10 bases in between. The germline CDR1 and CDR2 sequences are SGHRS and YFSETQ. The CDR3 extends over 14 amino acids. CDR3 loop: CASSLGGASYEQYF. DNA for the CDR3: TGCGCCAGCAGCTTGGGTGGGGCTAGCTACGAGCAGTACTTC.

The V call is TRBV4-2, the J call TRBJ1-2; D is unresolved. The germline V gene encodes CDR1 LGHNA and CDR2 YNFKEQ. Trimming took 5 bases from V and 10 from J, leaving 20 bases between them. The CDR3 length is 14 residues. DNA of the CDR3: TGTGCCAGCAGCTTGGCTCGGCTGGCTCGTGACTACACCTTC. Its protein is CASSLARLARDYTF.

This chain joins TRBV9 and TRBJ2-3; D ambiguous. There are 13 residues in the CDR3. Between the trimmed V and J ends, which lost 4 bases and 3 bases, there was a span of 9 bases. Germline V lookup: CDR1 SGDLS, CDR2 YYNGEE. The CDR3 loop reads CASSPSNTDTQYF. The CDR3 DNA is TGTGCCAGCAGCCCCTCCAATACAGATACGCAGTATTTT. The variable domain in full, with the rest retrieved from reference TRBV9 and TRBJ2-3, is DSGVTQTPKHLITATGQRVTLRCSPRSGDLSVYWYQQSLDQGLQFLIQYYNGEERAKGNILERFSAQQFPDLHSELNLSSLELGDSALYFCASSPSNTDTQYFGPGTRLTVL.

The V and J genes are TRBV27 and TRBJ2-5; D is undetermined. The CDR3 spans 11 residues. The V gene lost 10 bases and the J gene lost 0 bases, with 6 bases spanning the gap. Per the germline V gene, CDR1 is MNHEY and CDR2 is SMNVEV (reference sequence). The CDR3 loop reads CATQDQETQYF. The CDR3, as DNA: TGTGCCACTCAAGACCAAGAGACCCAGTACTTC.